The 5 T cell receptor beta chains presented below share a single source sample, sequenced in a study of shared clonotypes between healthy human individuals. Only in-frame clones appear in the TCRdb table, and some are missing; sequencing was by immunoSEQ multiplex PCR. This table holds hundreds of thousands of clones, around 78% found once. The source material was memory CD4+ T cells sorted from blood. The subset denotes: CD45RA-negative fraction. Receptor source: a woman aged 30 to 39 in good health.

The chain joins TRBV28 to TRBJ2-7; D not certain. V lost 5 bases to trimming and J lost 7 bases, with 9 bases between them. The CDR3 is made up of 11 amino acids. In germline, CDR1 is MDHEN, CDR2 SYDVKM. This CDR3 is CASSTLGEQYF. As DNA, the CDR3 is TGTGCCAGCAGTACCCTGGGGGAGCAGTACTTC.

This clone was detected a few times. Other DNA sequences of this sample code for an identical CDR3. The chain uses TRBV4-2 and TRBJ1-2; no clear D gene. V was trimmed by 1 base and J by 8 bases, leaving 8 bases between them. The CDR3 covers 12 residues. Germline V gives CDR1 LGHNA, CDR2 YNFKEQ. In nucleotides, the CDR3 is TGTGCCAGCAGCCAAGGAGAAGGGGGCTACACCTTC. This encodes CASSQGEGGYTF.

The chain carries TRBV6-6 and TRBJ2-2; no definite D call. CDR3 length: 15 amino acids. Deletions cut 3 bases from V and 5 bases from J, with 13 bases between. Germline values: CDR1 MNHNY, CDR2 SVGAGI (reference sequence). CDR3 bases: TGTGCCAGCAGTTATGGTCGGACCACAACCGGGGAGCTGTTTTTT. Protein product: CASSYGRTTTGELFF.

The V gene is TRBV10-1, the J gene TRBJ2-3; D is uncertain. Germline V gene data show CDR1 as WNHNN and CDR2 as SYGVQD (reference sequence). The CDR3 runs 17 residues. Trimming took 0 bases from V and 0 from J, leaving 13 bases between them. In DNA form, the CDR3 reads TGCGCCAGCAGTGAGTCTGTGCTGGAGATTAGCACAGATACGCAGTATTTT. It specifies CASSESVLEISTDTQYF.

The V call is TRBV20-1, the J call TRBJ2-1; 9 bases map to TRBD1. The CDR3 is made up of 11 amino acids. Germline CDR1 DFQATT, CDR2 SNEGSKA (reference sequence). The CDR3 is CSPKLKGQGFF. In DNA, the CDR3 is TGCAGCCCAAAGCTGAAGGGACAGGGGTTCTTC.